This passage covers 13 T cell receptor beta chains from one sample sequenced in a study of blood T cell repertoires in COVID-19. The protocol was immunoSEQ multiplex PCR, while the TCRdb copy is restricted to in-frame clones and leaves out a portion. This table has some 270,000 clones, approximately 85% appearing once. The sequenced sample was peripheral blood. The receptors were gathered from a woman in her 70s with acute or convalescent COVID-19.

This CDR3 reads CASRATGVDGYTF. The CDR3, as DNA: TGTGCCAGCAGGGCGACAGGGGTCGATGGCTACACCTTC. V and J are TRBV6-5 and TRBJ1-2; 8 nucleotides align to TRBD1. The CDR3 runs 13 residues. Germline-derived CDR1 and CDR2 are MNHEY and SVGAGI. The J segment lost 6 bases and the V segment lost 6 bases, leaving 6 bases of the junction unmatched.

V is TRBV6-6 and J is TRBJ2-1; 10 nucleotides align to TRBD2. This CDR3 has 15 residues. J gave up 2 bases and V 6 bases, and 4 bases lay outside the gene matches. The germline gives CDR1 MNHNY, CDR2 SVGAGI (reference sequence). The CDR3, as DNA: TGTGCCAGCAGAAACCTAGCGGGGGCCTACAATGAGCAGTTCTTC. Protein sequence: CASRNLAGAYNEQFF.

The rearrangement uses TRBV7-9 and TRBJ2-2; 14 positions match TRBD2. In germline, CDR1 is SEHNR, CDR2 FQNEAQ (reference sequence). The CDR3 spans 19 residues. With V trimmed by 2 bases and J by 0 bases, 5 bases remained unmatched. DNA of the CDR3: TGTGCCAGCAGCTTAACTAAGGGACTAGCGGGAGCGAACACCGGGGAGCTGTTTTTT. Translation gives CASSLTKGLAGANTGELFF. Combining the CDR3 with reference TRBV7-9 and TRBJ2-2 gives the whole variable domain DTGVSQNPRHKITKRGQNVTFRCDPISEHNRLYWYRQTLGQGPEFLTYFQNEAQLEKSRLLSDRFSAERPKGSFSTLEIQRTEQGDSAMYLCASSLTKGLAGANTGELFFGEGSRLTVL.

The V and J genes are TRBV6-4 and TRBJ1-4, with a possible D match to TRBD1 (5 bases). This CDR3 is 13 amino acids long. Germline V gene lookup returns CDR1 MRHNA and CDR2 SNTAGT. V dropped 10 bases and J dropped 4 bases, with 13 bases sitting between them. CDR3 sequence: CAIRTIDNEKLFF. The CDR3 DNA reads TGTGCCATCCGGACAATAGATAATGAAAAACTGTTTTTT.

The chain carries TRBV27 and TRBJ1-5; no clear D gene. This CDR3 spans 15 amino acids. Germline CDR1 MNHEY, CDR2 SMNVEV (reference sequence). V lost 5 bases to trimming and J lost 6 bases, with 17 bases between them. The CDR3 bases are TGTGCCAGCAGTCTAGCCAGGAACAGTGGTCAGCCCCAGCATTTT. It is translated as CASSLARNSGQPQHF.

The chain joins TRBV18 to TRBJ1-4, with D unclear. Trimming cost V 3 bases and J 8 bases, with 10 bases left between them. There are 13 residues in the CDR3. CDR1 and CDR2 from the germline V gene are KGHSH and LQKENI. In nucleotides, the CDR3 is TGTGCCAGCTCACCGGGAGCGGGGGAAAAACTGTTTTTT. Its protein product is CASSPGAGEKLFF. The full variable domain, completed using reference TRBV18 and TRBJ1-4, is NAGVMQNPRHLVRRRGQEARLRCSPMKGHSHVYWYRQLPEEGLKFMVYLQKENIIDESGMPKERFSAEFPKEGPSILRIQQVVRGDSAAYFCASSPGAGEKLFFGSGTQLSVL.

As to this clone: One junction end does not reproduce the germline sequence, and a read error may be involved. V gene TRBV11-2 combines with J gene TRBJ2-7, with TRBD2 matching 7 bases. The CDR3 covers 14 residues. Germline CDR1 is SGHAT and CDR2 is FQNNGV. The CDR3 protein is CASRLGDYPYEQYF. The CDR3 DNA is TGTGCCAGCAGGTTAGGGGACTACCCCTACGAGCAGTACTTC.

CDR3 nucleotides: TGCGCCAGCAGCGTGACAGGGGCGGGCGAGCAGTACTTC. The encoded protein is CASSVTGAGEQYF. The V and J genes are TRBV5-1 and TRBJ2-7, with 8 nucleotides matching TRBD1. Trimming removed 4 bases from V and 6 bases from J; junction bases left unmatched: 6. The CDR3 extends over 13 amino acids. CDR1 and CDR2 from the germline V gene are SGHRS and YFSETQ.

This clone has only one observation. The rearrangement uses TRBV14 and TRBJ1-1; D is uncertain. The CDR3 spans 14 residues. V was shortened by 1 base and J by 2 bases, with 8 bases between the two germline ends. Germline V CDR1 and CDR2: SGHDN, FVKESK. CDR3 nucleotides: TGTGCCAGCAGCCAAGTTGAGGGCAACACTGAAGCTTTCTTT. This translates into CASSQVEGNTEAFF.

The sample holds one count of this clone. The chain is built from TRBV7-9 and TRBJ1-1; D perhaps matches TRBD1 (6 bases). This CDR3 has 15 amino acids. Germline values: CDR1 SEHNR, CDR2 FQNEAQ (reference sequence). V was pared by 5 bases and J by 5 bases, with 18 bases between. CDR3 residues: CASSLGAGAVTEAFF. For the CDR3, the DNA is TGTGCCAGCAGCCTAGGGGCGGGGGCTGTGACTGAAGCTTTCTTT. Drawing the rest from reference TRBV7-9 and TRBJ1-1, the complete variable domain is DTGVSQNPRHKITKRGQNVTFRCDPISEHNRLYWYRQTLGQGPEFLTYFQNEAQLEKSRLLSDRFSAERPKGSFSTLEIQRTEQGDSAMYLCASSLGAGAVTEAFFGQGTRLTVV.

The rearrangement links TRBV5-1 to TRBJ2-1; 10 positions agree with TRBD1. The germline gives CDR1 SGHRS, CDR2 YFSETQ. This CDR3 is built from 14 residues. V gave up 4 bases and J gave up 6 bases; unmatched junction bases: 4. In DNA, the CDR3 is TGCGCCAGCAGCCGACAGGGGGCGTCCAATGAGCAGTTCTTC. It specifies CASSRQGASNEQFF.

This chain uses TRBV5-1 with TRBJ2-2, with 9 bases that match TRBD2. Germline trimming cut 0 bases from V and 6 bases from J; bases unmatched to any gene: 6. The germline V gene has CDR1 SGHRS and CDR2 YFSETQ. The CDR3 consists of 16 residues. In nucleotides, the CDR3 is TGCGCCAGCAGCTTGGAATACGGCGGGGGGGCCGGGGAGCTGTTTTTT. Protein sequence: CASSLEYGGGAGELFF.

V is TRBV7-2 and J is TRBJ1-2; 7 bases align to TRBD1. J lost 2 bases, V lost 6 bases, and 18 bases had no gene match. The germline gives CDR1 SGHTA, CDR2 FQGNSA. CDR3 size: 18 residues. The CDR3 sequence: CASSLGGTAPSGNYGYTF. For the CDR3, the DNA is TGTGCCAGCAGTCTAGGGGGGACAGCTCCTTCGGGGAACTATGGCTACACCTTC.